Below are 8 T cell receptor beta chains sequenced from a single sample in a study of T cells in Graves' hyperthyroidism and ophthalmopathy. Researchers took RNA transcripts and amplified the TCR beta CDR3 regions from them. A first-round RT-PCR of the TCR CDR3 used the HTBI primer set. A single record per CDR3 protein comes from TCRdb applying MiXCR to the multiplex PCR reads. Here the sample spans hundreds of thousands of distinct CDR3 sequences, about 13% being singletons. The material sequenced was blood. These receptors all come from a woman aged 40 to 49 with Graves' ophthalmopathy.

This clonotype was observed many times. The CDR3 nucleotides are TGTGCCAGCAGTTTTTTAGCGGGAGCATTAGATACGCAGTATTTT. This translates into CASSFLAGALDTQYF. J is TRBJ2-3 and V is TRBV12-3 or TRBV12-4; 9 nucleotides agree with TRBD2. This CDR3 is built from 15 residues. Trimming at V came to 3 bases and at J to 5 bases, leaving 6 bases not matched to a gene.

V is TRBV16 and J is TRBJ1-4, with unresolved D. The CDR3 is made up of 15 amino acids. CDR1 is KGHSY and CDR2 is FQNENV in the germline V gene. The ends were cut back, 0 bases at V and 7 bases at J, with 12 bases in the middle. CDR3 in DNA: TGTGCCAGCAGCCAATCCGCCGGATCCGGTGAAAAACTGTTTTTT. Residues: CASSQSAGSGEKLFF.

This clonotype turned up a few times. The rearrangement links TRBV7-8 to TRBJ1-6; TRBD1 is a possible D gene (6 bases). This CDR3 has 15 amino acids. V was cut by 2 bases and J by 10 bases, with 15 bases left in between. CDR1 and CDR2 from the germline V gene are SGHVS and FQNEAQ. The CDR3 here is CASSLQGRGRSPLHF. The CDR3, as DNA: TGTGCCAGCAGCTTACAGGGGCGGGGTAGATCACCCCTCCACTTT.

The V and J genes are TRBV7-3 and TRBJ2-1; D tentatively fits TRBD1 or TRBD2 (9 bases each). The CDR3 contains 22 residues. CDR1 and CDR2 from the germline V gene are SGHTA and FQGTGA. With 3 bases removed from V and 3 bases from J, the gap between germline ends came to 33 bases. In DNA form, the CDR3 reads TGTGCCAGCAGCTTTTGGACAGGGGAGGTACCCGGACTAGCGCCTCGCTACAATGAGCAGTTCTTC. As protein: CASSFWTGEVPGLAPRYNEQFF.

This clonotype appeared many times. Written as DNA, the CDR3 is TGTGCCAGCAGCTCAGGGTTCGAGCAGTACTTC. Translating gives CASSSGFEQYF. The chain uses TRBV11-2 and TRBJ2-7; possibly TRBD1 for D (5 bases). V was cut by 4 bases and J by 6 bases, with 7 bases left in between. Germline-derived CDR1 and CDR2 are SGHAT and FQNNGV. The CDR3 runs 11 residues.

This chain joins TRBV5-1 and TRBJ2-3, with TRBD1 identical over 11 bases. With 5 bases clipped from V and 11 bases from J, the junction kept 13 bases outside the gene matches. The CDR3 extends over 15 amino acids. Germline CDR1 and CDR2: SGHRS and YFSETQ. The chain's CDR3 is CASRSGQGGYNEQYF. The CDR3 DNA sequence: TGCGCCAGCAGGTCGGGACAGGGGGGTTACAATGAGCAGTATTTT.

This clonotype was observed many times. V is TRBV6-1 and J is TRBJ1-5; weak D call: TRBD1 (6 bases). Looked up from germline, CDR1 is MNHNS and CDR2 is SASEGT. This CDR3 has 12 residues. V lost 5 bases and J lost 8, with 10 bases in between. The CDR3 DNA reads as TGTGCCAGCAGTCAGGGGATGGAGCCCCAGCATTTT. This gives the protein CASSQGMEPQHF.

This clonotype was seen ten or more times. This chain links TRBV6-1 with TRBJ2-5, with no clear D. Per germline, CDR1 MNHNS and CDR2 SASEGT. V was shortened by 6 bases and J by 4 bases, with 9 bases between the two germline ends. The CDR3 covers 12 residues. The CDR3 loop reads CASSSMGETQYF. The CDR3 DNA reads TGTGCCAGCAGCAGCATGGGAGAGACCCAGTACTTC.